The TCR beta chain under discussion was sequenced for a study of CD8+ T cells in alopecia areata. Study-wide context: A 6-month period off drug followed tofacitinib, which lasted 6 to 18 months.

RNA was isolated and reverse transcribed to cDNA, the sequencing template. Measured with immunoSEQ multiplex PCR; TCRdb has only the in-frame clones, and not every one. In the table there are approximately 210,000 clones, about three fifths of which are singletons. The treatment is: oral pan-JAK inhibitor, 5-10 mg twice daily. Sorting of PBMCs yielded the CD4+ and CD8+ T cells. This clone was seen repeatedly, ten times or more. Germline-derived CDR1 and CDR2 are SGDLS and YYNGEE. V lost 0 bases and J lost 0, with 13 bases in between. CDR3 size: 17 residues. This TCR came from a human donor with alopecia areata. Sequenced here: CD4+ T cells sorted from blood, sampled at week 24, from a patient treated with tofacitinib. The chain uses TRBV9 and TRBJ2-4; D is undetermined. The CDR3 DNA reads as TGTGCCAGCAGCGTAGACGGTCCTTTTGGAGCCAAAAACATTCAGTACTTC. Amino acids: CASSVDGPFGAKNIQYF.